The rows below give T cell receptor beta chains drawn from one sample of a study of blood T cell repertoires in COVID-19. Produced via immunoSEQ multiplex PCR; TCRdb's table is partial and in-frame only. The table records about 190,000 clones, about four fifths of them present only once. The sample consisted of PBMCs or T cells enriched from blood (not recorded which). All receptors derive from a woman in her 30s who had recovered from COVID-19. The CDR3 runs from the conserved cysteine through the conserved F or W. D genes are given only for firm matches. The size entry is marked missing in some rows and otherwise reads once, few, many or a size class.

TRBD1,16,TRBV2,NA,TRBJ1-5,TGTGCCAGCACCGGGACAGGGAAAGGAGGCAATCAGCCCCAGCATTTT,CASTGTGKGGNQPQHF
TRBD1,15,TRBV6-5,NA,TRBJ2-3,TGTGCCAGCAGTTACGGACAGGGCACCATAGATACGCAGTATTTT,CASSYGQGTIDTQYF
TRBD2,15,TRBV2,NA,TRBJ2-5,TGTGCCAGCAGTGGATCGAGCGGGGGGGTTGAGACCCAGTACTTC,CASSGSSGGVETQYF
NA,10,TRBV19,NA,TRBJ2-1,TGTGCCACTACAGGCAATGAGCAGTTCTTC,CATTGNEQFF
NA,17,TRBV2,NA,TRBJ1-1,TGTGCCAGCAGTGCCCAGGGGAGAGTGTTGACTAACACTGAAGCTTTCTTT,CASSAQGRVLTNTEAFF
TRBD1,13,TRBV2,NA,TRBJ2-1,TGTGCCAGCATCCGGGACAGGGTCTGGGAGCAGTTCTTC,CASIRDRVWEQFF
NA,14,TRBV13,NA,TRBJ1-2,TGTGCCAGCAGCAGGAGAAGTACGGCGGTAGGCTACACCTTC,CASSRRSTAVGYTF
NA,14,TRBV5-1,once,TRBJ2-5,TGCGCCAGCAGCTTGCCGACAGATCAAGAGACCCAGTACTTC,CASSLPTDQETQYF
TRBD1,13,TRBV5-5,NA,TRBJ2-5,TGTGCCAGCAGCATCGACAGGGCAGAGACCCAGTACTTC,CASSIDRAETQYF
NA,11,TRBV12-3/TRBV12-4,NA,TRBJ2-1,TGTGCCAGCAGCCTTTACAATGAGCAGTTCTTC,CASSLYNEQFF
NA,18,TRBV27,NA,TRBJ1-2,TGTGCCAGCAGTTTATATCCCAACGAGGCAGACCTTAGCTATGGCTACACCTTC,CASSLYPNEADLSYGYTF
TRBD1,13,TRBV19,NA,TRBJ1-2,TGTGCCAGTAGTCGACAGGGGGTAAACGGCTACACCTTC,CASSRQGVNGYTF
TRBD1,15,TRBV7-9,NA,TRBJ1-2,TGTGCCAGCAGCACAACAGACAGGGGATACTATGGCTACACCTTC,CASSTTDRGYYGYTF
NA,15,TRBV24-1,NA,TRBJ2-2,TGTGCCACCAGTGATTTTGGTCTAAACACCGGGGAGCTGTTTTTT,CATSDFGLNTGELFF
NA,16,TRBV5-4,many,TRBJ2-2,TGTGCCAGCAGCTTGGCTCAGCGTGCGAGCACCGGGGAGCTGTTTTTT,CASSLAQRASTGELFF
NA,13,TRBV2,NA,TRBJ2-3,TGTGCCAGCAGTGTAGCCCTCACAGATACGCAGTATTTT,CASSVALTDTQYF
TRBD1,16,TRBV10-3,NA,TRBJ2-5,TGTGCCATCAGGACCGGGACAGGGGGCTTCCAAGAGACCCAGTACTTC,CAIRTGTGGFQETQYF
NA,15,TRBV6-5,once,TRBJ2-3,TGTGCCACCATGGGTAGAGGGCTTAGCACAGATACGCAGTATTTT,CATMGRGLSTDTQYF
NA,15,TRBV5-5,NA,TRBJ1-4,TGTGCCAGCAGCTTGGGGACAGCCTCTAATGAAAAACTGTTTTTT,CASSLGTASNEKLFF
NA,15,TRBV6-5,once,TRBJ2-3,TGTGCCAGCATCTTCGCCGGGTCCAACACAGATACGCAGTATTTT,CASIFAGSNTDTQYF
TRBD1,16,TRBV28,NA,TRBJ1-3,TGTGCCAGCAGGAAATGGACAGGCAGCTCTGGAAACACCATATATTTT,CASRKWTGSSGNTIYF
NA,12,TRBV6-6,NA,TRBJ2-7,TGTGCCACCATCGGACAGACCTACGAGCAGTACTTC,CATIGQTYEQYF
NA,17,TRBV7-8,few,TRBJ1-5,TGTGCCAGCAGCCCCCCTCGACGGGTAGGGGCGTATCAGCCCCAGCATTTT,CASSPPRRVGAYQPQHF
NA,15,TRBV5-6,NA,TRBJ1-5,TGTGCCAGCAGCTTTACTTACAGGGTTGGTCAGCCCCAGCATTTT,CASSFTYRVGQPQHF
NA,13,TRBV5-6,NA,TRBJ2-7,TGTGCCAGCTTCACGACGGGGTCCTACGAGCAGTACTTC,CASFTTGSYEQYF
NA,14,TRBV25-1,NA,TRBJ1-2,TGTGCCAGCAGTGAACTCCAGTTTGGCTATGGCTACACCTTC,CASSELQFGYGYTF
TRBD1,14,TRBV27,NA,TRBJ1-2,TGTGCCAGCAGTTTTGGGACAGGGAGCTATGGCTACACCTTC,CASSFGTGSYGYTF
TRBD1,14,TRBV14,NA,TRBJ1-1,TGTGCCAGCAGCCAAGGGATAGGACAGGTAGAAGCTTTCTTT,CASSQGIGQVEAFF